These 25 T cell receptor beta chains originate from one sample sequenced in a study of PD-1 blockade in classical Hodgkin lymphoma. Profiling relied on immunoSEQ multiplex PCR, and the TCRdb table lists in-frame clones only, not all of them. The repertoire holds around 21,000 clones, with around three quarters as singletons. Time point denoted: cycle 4 day 1 (C4D1), after more than five weeks of nivolumab. All trial patients relapsed after autologous stem cell transplantation. The source material was peripheral blood mononuclear cells (PBMCs), sampled before the fourth cycle of nivolumab. These receptors all come from a human donor with classical Hodgkin lymphoma.

This clone was seen only a few times. The chain uses TRBV29-1 and TRBJ1-2; D is unresolved. The CDR3 extends over 11 amino acids. Germline CDR1 and CDR2: SQVTM and ANQGSEA. Trimming pared 7 bases from V and 7 bases from J, leaving 13 bases between. The CDR3 DNA reads TGCAGCGGGCAGGAGGGAAGTGGCTACACCTTC. Translating gives CSGQEGSGYTF.

The chain carries TRBV10-2 and TRBJ1-2; D uncertain. Germline lookup yields CDR1 WSHSY and CDR2 SAAADI. The ends were cut back, 3 bases at V and 2 bases at J, with 7 bases in the middle. CDR3 size: 13 residues. The CDR3 bases are TGCGCCAGCAGTGATCAGCCGAACTATGGCTACACCTTC. It specifies CASSDQPNYGYTF.

This chain joins TRBV28 and TRBJ2-3; no clear D gene. This CDR3 has 13 residues. Trimming shortened V by 7 bases and J by 0 bases, and 8 bases separated the two germline ends. Germline values: CDR1 MDHEN, CDR2 SYDVKM. For the CDR3, the DNA is TGTGCCAGCAACAGAGATAGCACAGATACGCAGTATTTT. This translates into CASNRDSTDTQYF.

This chain joins TRBV19 and TRBJ1-5, with D unclear. Trimming took 7 bases from V and 0 from J, leaving 19 bases between them. The CDR3 totals 17 residues. Germline-derived CDR1 and CDR2 are LNHDA and SQIVND (reference sequence). This CDR3 reads CASTPRWAAYSNQPQHF. The CDR3 nucleotides are TGTGCCAGTACCCCACGGTGGGCAGCCTATAGCAATCAGCCCCAGCATTTT.

The genes are TRBV6-5 and TRBJ1-6; D uncertain. The V gene lost 0 bases and the J gene lost 9 bases, with 12 bases spanning the gap. Germline V gene lookup returns CDR1 MNHEY and CDR2 SVGAGI. The CDR3 sequence is 15 residues long. CDR3 protein: CASSYSGGIRSPLHF. DNA for the CDR3: TGTGCCAGCAGTTACTCGGGCGGCATCCGTTCACCCCTCCACTTT.

The rearrangement uses TRBV25-1 and TRBJ2-5, with a possible D match to TRBD1 (6 bases). The CDR3 has 12 amino acids. The germline V gene encodes CDR1 MGHDK and CDR2 SYGVNS. Trimming left V 6 bases short and J 3 bases short, with 8 bases between. CDR3 in DNA: TGTGCCAGCAGGGGGGCGAAAGAGACCCAGTACTTC. Translated, it gives CASRGAKETQYF.

This sequence joins TRBV6-5 and TRBJ2-3; possibly TRBD1 or TRBD2 for D (6 bases each). V was cut by 11 bases and J by 7 bases, with 16 bases left in between. CDR1 is MNHEY and CDR2 is SVGAGI in the germline V gene. CDR3 length equals 12 residues. CDR3 bases: TGTGCCGCTCATGGAGGGGGACATACGCAGTATTTT. This sequence encodes CAAHGGGHTQYF.

The chain links TRBV28 to TRBJ2-5; TRBD2 matches 14 bases. The V and J ends lost 6 bases and 4 bases, in that order; junction bases with no gene match: 4. The CDR3 consists of 15 residues. Germline lookup yields CDR1 MDHEN and CDR2 SYDVKM. The CDR3 loop reads CASSGGTSGRETQYF. The CDR3 nucleotides are TGTGCCAGCAGCGGAGGGACTAGCGGGAGAGAGACCCAGTACTTC.

The chain uses TRBV5-6 and TRBJ2-7, with D uncertain. Germline V lookup: CDR1 SGHDT, CDR2 YYEEEE. Trimming removed 1 base at V and 4 bases at J, with 6 bases between. CDR3 length equals 12 residues. This CDR3 is CASSLNDYEQYV. DNA of the CDR3: TGTGCCAGCAGCTTGAACGATTACGAGCAGTACGTC.

V and J are TRBV16 and TRBJ2-5; D gene uncertain. The germline V and J ends were trimmed by 2 bases and 0 bases, with 7 bases remaining between them. The germline gives CDR1 KGHSY, CDR2 FQNENV. The CDR3 consists of 14 residues. The CDR3 protein is CASSQLLYQETQYF. In DNA, the CDR3 is TGTGCCAGCAGCCAACTCTTGTACCAAGAGACCCAGTACTTC.

This sequence joins TRBV19 and TRBJ1-2; 7 bases map to TRBD1. The junction had 2 bases not matched to a gene; V was cut back by 3 bases and J by 7 bases. Germline V gene sequence: CDR1 LNHDA, CDR2 SQIVND (reference sequence). The CDR3 is 12 amino acids. CDR3 coding DNA: TGTGCCAGTAGTATCGCAGGGGGTGGCTACACCTTC. This gives the protein CASSIAGGGYTF.

There are a few counts of this clone. The chain couples TRBV6-5 to TRBJ1-1; 7 bases map to TRBD1. Looked up from germline, CDR1 is MNHEY and CDR2 is SVGAGI. V shed 6 bases, J shed 11 bases, and the junction held 9 bases outside the gene matches. CDR3 length: 12 residues. For the CDR3, the DNA is TGTGCCAGCAGCCAAAGGACAGGATCGGCTTTCTTT. Translated, it gives CASSQRTGSAFF.

The V gene is TRBV5-5, the J gene TRBJ2-1; 9 bases are shared with TRBD2. This CDR3 spans 13 amino acids. CDR1 SGHKS and CDR2 YYEKEE come from the germline V gene (reference sequence). After removal of 3 bases from V and 12 bases from J, the junction contained 7 bases not matched to a gene. Written as DNA, the CDR3 is TGTGCCAGCAGCTCGCCTAGCGGGACCGGGCAGTTCTTC. It translates to CASSSPSGTGQFF.

This chain links TRBV5-5 with TRBJ1-6; D is uncertain. Germline V gives CDR1 SGHKS, CDR2 YYEKEE (reference sequence). Trimming left V 1 base short and J 1 base short, with 15 bases between. This CDR3 region has 18 residues. The CDR3 loop is CASSLSIGKGSYNSPLHF. The CDR3 DNA sequence: TGTGCCAGCAGCTTGTCGATTGGGAAGGGATCCTATAATTCACCCCTCCACTTT.

The chain has TRBV5-4 and TRBJ2-3, with D perhaps being TRBD1 or TRBD2 (5 bases each). Germline values: CDR1 SGHNT, CDR2 YYREEE (reference sequence). The CDR3 extends over 14 amino acids. Trimming cost V 2 bases and J 3 bases, with 10 bases left between them. The CDR3, as DNA: TGTGCCAGCAGCTTATCTGGGGGTACAGATACGCAGTATTTT. Encoded protein: CASSLSGGTDTQYF.

J is TRBJ1-4 and V is TRBV5-4, with 9 bases matching TRBD1. CDR3 length: 16 residues. Unmatched junction bases numbered 10, after V lost 5 bases and J lost 5 bases. Germline values: CDR1 SGHNT, CDR2 YYREEE (reference sequence). The CDR3 region is CASSRPGQGLNEKLFF. CDR3 nucleotides: TGTGCCAGCAGTAGGCCGGGACAGGGATTAAATGAAAAACTGTTTTTT. Supplemented by reference TRBV5-4 and TRBJ1-4, the full variable domain reads ETGVTQSPTHLIKTRGQQVTLRCSSQSGHNTVSWYQQALGQGPQFIFQYYREEENGRGNFPPRFSGLQFPNYSSELNVNALELDDSALYLCASSRPGQGLNEKLFFGSGTQLSVL.

The J gene is TRBJ1-4, the V gene TRBV7-9; D call uncertain. This CDR3 region has 14 residues. Germline lookup yields CDR1 SEHNR and CDR2 FQNEAQ (reference sequence). Trimming stripped 5 bases from V and 5 bases from J, with 12 bases between. The CDR3 protein is CASSPVAENEKLFF. In nucleotides, the CDR3 is TGTGCCAGCAGCCCGGTGGCGGAGAATGAAAAACTGTTTTTT.

In its sample, this clone was seen a few times. CDR3 region: CASSLLSGQGTGNTIYF. CDR3 nucleotides: TGTGCCAGCAGCCTGCTATCGGGACAGGGTACTGGAAACACCATATATTTT. The chain employs TRBV7-8 and TRBJ1-3; 9 bases align to TRBD1. The V gene's germline CDR1 is SGHVS and CDR2 FQNEAQ. The J segment lost 2 bases and the V segment lost 5 bases, leaving 10 bases of the junction unmatched. The CDR3 extends over 17 amino acids.

On this clone itself: At one end, the junction sequence differs from germline, possibly due to a read error. The chain carries TRBV9 and TRBJ1-2; D gene uncertain. Germline V gene sequence: CDR1 SGDLS, CDR2 YYNGEE. The CDR3 spans 14 residues. The CDR3 DNA reads TGTGCCGGCAGCGTAGGTGGAGCTAAAGGTGGCTACACCTTC. The encoded protein is CAGSVGGAKGGYTF. Full variable domain (rest looked up from reference TRBV9 and TRBJ1-2): DSGVTQTPKHLITATGQRVTLRCSPRSGDLSVYWYQQSLDQGLQFLIQYYNGEERAKGNILERFSAQQFPDLHSELNLSSLELGDSALYFCAGSVGGAKGGYTFGSGTRLTVV.

This clone was counted only a few times. The chain uses TRBV15 and TRBJ2-7, with D tentatively TRBD1 (7 bases). The CDR3 has 17 amino acids. The V and J ends lost 8 bases and 4 bases respectively, with 27 bases between them. Germline values: CDR1 LNHNV, CDR2 YYDKDF (reference sequence). CDR3: CATSGRSPGGIGYEQYF. CDR3 bases: TGTGCCACCTCAGGGAGGTCCCCAGGGGGGATAGGGTACGAGCAGTACTTC. Full variable domain (missing parts from reference TRBV15 and TRBJ2-7): DAMVIQNPRYQVTQFGKPVTLSCSQTLNHNVMYWYQQKSSQAPKLLFHYYDKDFNNEADTPDNFQSRRPNTSFCFLDIRSPGLGDTAMYLCATSGRSPGGIGYEQYFGPGTRLTVT.

V gene TRBV18 combines with J gene TRBJ2-1, with TRBD2 identical over 11 bases. V dropped 5 bases and J dropped 7; count of bases not matched to a gene: 7. The V gene's germline CDR1 is KGHSH and CDR2 LQKENI. The length of the CDR3 is 15 residues. The CDR3 here is CASSSTSGSLNEQFF. CDR3 in DNA: TGTGCCAGCTCATCTACTAGCGGGAGTCTGAATGAGCAGTTCTTC.

The rearrangement links TRBV29-1 to TRBJ2-1; maybe TRBD1 (6 bases). Germline V gene data show CDR1 as SQVTM and CDR2 as ANQGSEA. V was clipped by 4 bases and J by 8 bases, with 21 bases between them. The CDR3 length is 15 residues. CDR3 nucleotides: TGCAGCGTTGGTCGGGACACCTCAAGGGGCTATGAGCAGTTCTTC. It encodes CSVGRDTSRGYEQFF.

The gene calls are TRBV11-2 and TRBJ2-1; 9 bases line up with TRBD1. The length of the CDR3 is 15 residues. Germline V gene data show CDR1 as SGHAT and CDR2 as FQNNGV. V gave up 2 bases and J gave up 8 bases; unmatched junction bases: 7. CDR3 residues: CASSLSGQGFDEQFF. The CDR3 DNA sequence: TGTGCCAGCAGCTTAAGTGGACAGGGGTTCGATGAGCAGTTCTTC.

The CDR3 sequence is CASSLGAPLHF. The CDR3 DNA reads TGTGCCAGCAGTTTGGGGGCACCCCTCCACTTT. The genes are TRBV28 and TRBJ1-6, with a weak D call TRBD1 (5 bases). Trimming pared 3 bases from V and 11 bases from J, leaving 5 bases between. The germline V gene encodes CDR1 MDHEN and CDR2 SYDVKM. The CDR3 runs 11 residues.

The chain recombines TRBV10-2 with TRBJ2-7; D may be TRBD2 (6 bases). There are 16 residues in the CDR3. Germline V lookup: CDR1 WSHSY, CDR2 SAAADI. The germline V and J ends were trimmed by 0 bases and 1 base, with 13 bases remaining between them. The CDR3 DNA reads TGCGCCAGCAGTGAGTCAGGGAGGTCGGGGTCCTACGAGCAGTACGTC. It specifies CASSESGRSGSYEQYV.